Each of the 8 T cell receptor beta chains below was sequenced from the same sample in a study of cytomegalovirus exposure and HLA in healthy donors. Libraries were prepared by immunoSEQ multiplex PCR; TCRdb keeps only in-frame clonotypes and omits some of them. The data show some 130,000 clones, 80% to 90% seen once. Sequencing was done on a sample of PBMCs. Receptors originate from a man aged 18 to 30 in good health and CMV-seronegative.

This chain uses TRBV7-7 with TRBJ1-3; D unclear. V was trimmed by 4 bases and J by 0 bases, leaving 4 bases between them. CDR3 length: 13 residues. The germline CDR1 and CDR2 sequences are SSHAT and FNYEAQ (reference sequence). CDR3 sequence reads: CASSSSSGNTIYF. The CDR3 DNA is TGTGCCAGCAGCTCTAGCTCTGGAAACACCATATATTTT.

This chain connects TRBV20-1 to TRBJ2-5; D is unclear. Trimming cost V 3 bases and J 3 bases, with 2 bases left between them. Per the germline V gene, CDR1 is DFQATT and CDR2 is SNEGSKA (reference sequence). The CDR3 is 10 amino acids. CDR3 residues: CSASKETQYF. CDR3 DNA: TGCAGTGCTAGTAAAGAGACCCAGTACTTC.

This clone has more than one count but fewer than ten. The chain carries TRBV6-5 and TRBJ1-6; 7 nucleotides align to TRBD1. After removal of 6 bases from V and 5 bases from J, the junction contained 4 bases not matched to a gene. The CDR3 covers 14 residues. The V gene's germline CDR1 is MNHEY and CDR2 SVGAGI. DNA of the CDR3: TGTGCCAGCAGCCACAGGGGTGATAATTCACCCCTCCACTTT. It translates to CASSHRGDNSPLHF.

CDR3 DNA: TGTGCCAGCAGCTTAGTCGGACAGCCCTTTGAAGCTTTCTTT. Amino acids: CASSLVGQPFEAFF. The chain joins TRBV7-9 to TRBJ1-1; maybe TRBD1 (6 bases). Germline values: CDR1 SEHNR, CDR2 FQNEAQ (reference sequence). There are 14 residues in the CDR3. V lost 1 base to trimming and J lost 7 bases, with 13 bases between them.

CDR3 sequence reads: CASSSRDYEREQFF. CDR3 in DNA: TGTGCCAGCAGCTCGAGGGACTATGAGCGGGAGCAGTTCTTC. The chain recombines TRBV11-2 with TRBJ2-1, with 7 bases fitting TRBD2. The CDR3 covers 14 residues. Germline CDR1 reads SGHAT; CDR2 reads FQNNGV. V lost 4 bases, J lost 10 bases, and 10 bases stayed unmatched.

With respect to this clone: Other DNA sequences of this sample code for an identical CDR3. The CDR3 loop is CASSLEYRAQETQYF. For the CDR3, the DNA is TGTGCCAGCAGCTTAGAATACAGGGCCCAAGAGACCCAGTACTTC. The chain combines TRBV11-2 with TRBJ2-5; D perhaps matches TRBD1 (6 bases). CDR1 SGHAT and CDR2 FQNNGV come from the germline V gene. The CDR3 extends over 15 amino acids. V gave up 0 bases and J gave up 1 base, with 9 bases separating them. Supplemented by reference TRBV11-2 and TRBJ2-5, the full variable domain reads EAGVAQSPRYKIIEKRQSVAFWCNPISGHATLYWYQQILGQGPKLLIQFQNNGVVDDSQLPKDRFSAERLKGVDSTLKIQPAKLEDSAVYLCASSLEYRAQETQYFGPGTRLLVL.

There are a few counts of this clone. The chain couples TRBV2 to TRBJ1-5; TRBD1 matches 8 bases. V dropped 8 bases and J dropped 5; count of bases not matched to a gene: 5. The CDR3 runs to 13 residues. Germline-derived CDR1 and CDR2 are SNHLY and FYNNEI. CDR3: CASSPGQDQPQHF. The CDR3 coding sequence is TGTGCCAGCTCCCCGGGACAGGATCAGCCCCAGCATTTT.

Of note for this clone: The junction and the germline gene differ at one end; a read error may be behind it. V and J are TRBV27 and TRBJ1-2; D gene uncertain. The germline CDR1 and CDR2 sequences are MNHEY and SMNVEV (reference sequence). The CDR3 extends over 16 amino acids. The chain's CDR3 is CANSLRPAGQNYGYTF. The CDR3 bases are TGTGCCAACAGTTTACGCCCGGCTGGGCAGAACTATGGCTACACCTTC.